A single sample is the source of the 14 T cell receptor beta chains below, sequenced in a study of blood T cell repertoires in COVID-19. Produced via immunoSEQ multiplex PCR; TCRdb's table is partial and in-frame only. The sample carries over 200,000 clones, 70% to 85% recorded once. Sequencing input: PBMCs or T cells enriched from blood (not recorded which). Receptor source: a middle-aged man who had recovered from COVID-19.

The chain links TRBV28 to TRBJ1-5; D unclear. This CDR3 has 13 amino acids. Germline V gives CDR1 MDHEN, CDR2 SYDVKM. V was shortened by 0 bases and J by 7 bases, with 7 bases between the two germline ends. The CDR3 sequence is CASSLWRSQPQHF. CDR3 coding DNA: TGTGCCAGCAGTTTATGGAGAAGCCAGCCCCAGCATTTT.

The V gene is TRBV3-1 (or the pseudogene TRBV3-2), the J gene TRBJ1-1; tentatively, D is TRBD1 (6 bases). Germline loops: CDR1 LGHDT, CDR2 YNNKEL (reference sequence). The CDR3 covers 13 residues. Trimming took off 4 bases at V and 5 bases at J, with 11 bases between the two ends. DNA of the CDR3: TGTGCCAGCAGCCTCGACAGGAGGACTGAAGCTTTCTTT. It specifies CASSLDRRTEAFF.

The chain uses TRBV10-3 and TRBJ2-7; D ambiguous. V gave up 5 bases and J gave up 0 bases, with 11 bases separating them. CDR1 and CDR2 (germline): ENHRY, SYGVKD. The CDR3 covers 14 residues. The DNA for the CDR3 is TGTGCCATCAGTCCCGCGTCGAGCTCCTACGAGCAGTACTTC. Its protein is CAISPASSSYEQYF.

This clone was seen a handful of times. The same CDR3 is also encoded by other DNA sequences in this sample. DNA of the CDR3: TGTGCCAGCAGGCTCACACCAAATTCACCCCTCCACTTT. Translation gives CASRLTPNSPLHF. The chain combines TRBV5-6 with TRBJ1-6; D unclear. The germline V gene has CDR1 SGHDT and CDR2 YYEEEE. There are 13 residues in the CDR3. Trimming took 5 bases from V and 7 from J, leaving 10 bases between them.

This chain connects TRBV7-8 to TRBJ1-2; maybe TRBD1 (6 bases). V was trimmed by 5 bases and J by 6 bases, leaving 13 bases between them. Germline-derived CDR1 and CDR2 are SGHVS and FQNEAQ. The length of the CDR3 is 13 residues. The CDR3 region has the DNA TGTGCCAGCAGCCTCGGGACACCCAATGGCTACACCTTC. It is translated as CASSLGTPNGYTF.

This chain uses TRBV18 with TRBJ2-2; 12 bases match TRBD1. The CDR3 is 16 residues long. The V and J ends lost 3 bases and 3 bases, in that order; junction bases with no gene match: 2. The germline V gene encodes CDR1 KGHSH and CDR2 LQKENI. CDR3 in amino acids: CASSPGTGGDTGELFF. The CDR3 DNA reads as TGTGCCAGCTCACCCGGGACAGGGGGCGACACCGGGGAGCTGTTTTTT.

This chain's CDR3 is CASSLKGWANYGYTF. The CDR3 coding sequence is TGTGCCAGCAGTTTGAAGGGGTGGGCTAACTATGGCTACACCTTC. This chain links TRBV27 with TRBJ1-2, with D perhaps TRBD1 (5 bases). V gave up 3 bases and J gave up 0 bases, with 11 bases separating them. The CDR3 is made up of 15 amino acids. Per germline, CDR1 MNHEY and CDR2 SMNVEV (reference sequence).

This rearrangement joins TRBV6-5 to TRBJ2-7, with TRBD1 identical over 7 bases. With 4 bases clipped from V and 2 bases from J, the junction kept 5 bases outside the gene matches. CDR1 and CDR2 from the germline V gene are MNHEY and SVGAGI. The CDR3 runs to 14 residues. The CDR3 here is CASSSGQGAYEQYF. Here the CDR3 DNA reads TGTGCCAGCAGTTCGGGGCAGGGGGCCTACGAGCAGTACTTC.

This chain joins TRBV7-2 and TRBJ1-5, with 9 nucleotides matching TRBD1. Germline CDR1 is SGHTA and CDR2 is FQGNSA. V shed 4 bases and J 11 bases; nucleotides not matched to a gene: 15. The length of the CDR3 is 16 residues. CDR3 loop: CASSSRGTGLRWAQHF. CDR3 coding DNA: TGTGCCAGCAGCTCGAGGGGGACAGGGCTTAGGTGGGCCCAGCATTTT.

The chain links TRBV11-3 to TRBJ2-3; 7 bases match TRBD1. CDR1 and CDR2 from the germline V gene are SGHNT and YENEEA. The CDR3 totals 15 residues. After removal of 5 bases from V and 0 bases from J, the junction contained 5 bases not matched to a gene. In DNA, the CDR3 is TGTGCCAGCAGCCGATCCAGGGGGAGCACAGATACGCAGTATTTT. Its translation: CASSRSRGSTDTQYF.

The chain links TRBV2 to TRBJ1-4; perhaps TRBD1 as D (5 bases). With 3 bases removed from V and 1 base from J, the gap between germline ends came to 6 bases. The germline CDR1 and CDR2 sequences are SNHLY and FYNNEI. CDR3 length: 14 amino acids. In DNA form, the CDR3 reads TGTGCCAGCAGTGAGGGGGGAACTAATGAAAAACTGTTTTTT. It translates to CASSEGGTNEKLFF.

This chain joins TRBV28 and TRBJ1-2; 9 bases are a match to TRBD1. Germline V gives CDR1 MDHEN, CDR2 SYDVKM. The junction had 4 bases not matched to a gene; V was cut back by 3 bases and J by 8 bases. This CDR3 spans 13 amino acids. CDR3 nucleotides: TGTGCCAGCAGTTTCGGGGACAGGGAAGGCTACACCTTC. Protein product: CASSFGDREGYTF.

The rearrangement uses TRBV3-1 (or the pseudogene TRBV3-2) and TRBJ1-2; TRBD1 is a possible D gene (5 bases). The CDR3 runs to 13 residues. V shed 8 bases and J shed 2 bases, with 12 bases lying between them. Germline assignment: CDR1 LGHDT and CDR2 YNNKEL (reference sequence). CDR3 sequence reads: CASRDSANYGYTF. CDR3 nucleotides: TGTGCCAGCCGGGACTCGGCCAACTATGGCTACACCTTC.

DNA of the CDR3: TGTGCCAGCACAGGGAGGTTCGTCTATGGCTACACCTTC. The encoded protein is CASTGRFVYGYTF. The genes are TRBV12-3 or TRBV12-4 and TRBJ1-2, with D perhaps TRBD1 (5 bases). Deletions cut 7 bases from V and 4 bases from J, with 13 bases between. This CDR3 spans 13 amino acids.